Listed below are T cell receptor beta chains from one sample, sequenced in a study of blood T cell repertoires in COVID-19. The data were produced by immunoSEQ multiplex PCR, yet TCRdb's version contains in-frame clones alone and is incomplete. The repertoire consists of under 300,000 clones, with under 90% occurring once and the leading ten covering around 1.9%. Material: PBMCs or T cells enriched from blood (not recorded which). Source of these receptors: a woman aged 60-75 years who had recovered from COVID-19. The CDR3 runs from the conserved cysteine through the conserved F or W. D genes are given only for firm matches. Expanded clones get a size class; other rows say once, few or many, or leave the size out.

clone_size,v_call,d_call,j_call,cdr3_length,cdr3_aa,cdr3_nt
-,TRBV5-1,-,TRBJ2-6,16,CASSIGAISGANVLTF,TGCGCCAGCAGTATTGGAGCCATCTCTGGGGCCAACGTCCTGACTTTC
-,TRBV12-3/TRBV12-4,-,TRBJ2-1,11,CASSQYNEQFF,TGTGCCAGCAGTCAATACAATGAGCAGTTCTTC
-,TRBV4-2,-,TRBJ2-1,15,CASSQVLQGKVEQFF,TGTGCCAGCAGCCAAGTGCTCCAGGGGAAGGTTGAGCAGTTCTTC
-,TRBV2,-,TRBJ2-3,14,CASSDSSSADTQYF,TGTGCCAGCAGTGACTCTTCAAGCGCGGATACGCAGTATTTT
few,TRBV5-8,TRBD1,TRBJ1-1,18,CASSLDGTAKRENTEAFF,TGTGCCAGCAGCTTGGATGGGACAGCGAAAAGGGAGAACACTGAAGCTTTCTTT
-,TRBV6-5,TRBD1,TRBJ2-7,14,CASRPAGTGSEQYF,TGTGCCAGCAGGCCTGCTGGGACAGGGTCCGAGCAGTACTTC
-,TRBV7-8,TRBD1,TRBJ2-2,16,CASSPRQGVNTGELFF,TGTGCCAGCAGCCCCCGACAGGGGGTCAACACCGGGGAGCTGTTTTTT
-,TRBV10-1,TRBD2,TRBJ2-5,15,CASSEGSGGQETQYF,TGCGCCAGCAGCGAGGGTAGCGGGGGCCAAGAGACCCAGTACTTC
-,TRBV11-2,-,TRBJ2-5,15,CASSRPQAIQETQYF,TGTGCCAGCAGCCGACCACAGGCGATCCAAGAGACCCAGTACTTC
once,TRBV5-1,TRBD2,TRBJ2-1,13,CASSYEREAEQFF,TGCGCCAGCAGCTACGAGCGGGAGGCTGAGCAGTTCTTC
-,TRBV9,-,TRBJ2-5,15,CASSVVPGMGETQYF,TGTGCCAGCAGCGTAGTTCCGGGGATGGGGGAGACCCAGTACTTC
-,TRBV29-1,-,TRBJ2-7,11,CSVKGAYEQYF,TGCAGCGTTAAGGGGGCCTACGAGCAGTACTTC
-,TRBV28,-,TRBJ1-3,15,CASRSRRVIRDTIYF,TGTGCCAGCAGGTCCCGCAGGGTTATAAGGGACACCATATATTTT
-,TRBV10-1,TRBD2,TRBJ2-3,15,CASSLTSGVGDTQYF,TGCGCCAGCAGCCTGACTAGCGGAGTGGGAGATACGCAGTATTTT
-,TRBV7-2,-,TRBJ2-5,16,CASSPTIDRSQETQYF,TGTGCCAGCAGCCCTACCATCGACAGGTCTCAAGAGACCCAGTACTTC
-,TRBV7-9,TRBD2,TRBJ2-1,17,CASSFPGGRAILNEQFF,TGTGCCAGCAGCTTCCCGGGCGGGAGGGCAATTTTGAATGAGCAGTTCTTC
-,TRBV18,TRBD2,TRBJ2-1,18,CASSPMGGTKNVNNEQFF,TGTGCCAGCTCACCAATGGGGGGGACTAAAAATGTGAACAATGAGCAGTTCTTC
few,TRBV9,-,TRBJ2-3,15,CASSDGQPLTDTQYF,TGTGCCAGCAGCGATGGACAGCCTCTCACAGATACGCAGTATTTT
-,TRBV5-1,-,TRBJ1-2,14,CASSPGPTNYGYTF,TGCGCCAGCAGCCCAGGGCCCACTAACTATGGCTACACCTTC